The TCR beta chain described here comes from a study of read filtering for tumor transcriptome and immune sequencing. Regarding this clonotype: This may come from a read error, since a much larger clone is one base off. It is likely a read error, because the conserved phenylalanine at the end of the CDR3 is missing.

This CDR3 is built from 14 residues. The V end was cut by 7 bases, the J end by 8 bases, with 20 bases between. Molecular barcoded adaptors covering alpha/delta and beta/gamma chains were used on approximately 400 ng RNA. TCRdb re-called the reads with MiXCR, one entry per CDR3 protein. This sample yields roughly 130,000 distinct CDR3 sequences, of which 13% are seen a single time; approximately 11% belongs to the top ten. Material for sequencing was a population of CD138-negative cells sorted from bone marrow. The genes are TRBV12-3 or TRBV12-4 and TRBJ1-2; D call uncertain. The clonotype originates from a donor at least 40 years old with multiple myeloma. The CDR3 region has the DNA TGTGCCAGCACCGGGCCGGCGGGAGGTCTGGGCTACACCTCC. Its translation is CASTGPAGGLGYTS.